This T cell receptor (beta chain) was sequenced during a study of post-analysis software for immune sequencing data. Study background: The patients showed relapsing-remitting, secondary progressive and progressive-relapsing multiple sclerosis courses. Study results and caveats: Significantly lower normalized Chao1 diversity was seen in multiple sclerosis patients than in controls. Five or six TRBV segments were more frequent in patients than controls; TRBV5-6, TRBV5-1 and TRBV20-1 belonged to this group.

The V and J ends lost 0 bases and 7 bases, in that order; junction bases with no gene match: 4. The germline gives CDR1 SGDLS, CDR2 YYNGEE. The CDR3 covers 15 residues. Presence of unique molecular identifiers characterized the TCR beta cDNA libraries. T cells numbering about 0.85 to 10 million yielded cDNA molecules that totaled some 500,000. TCRdb fed the PCR reads into MiXCR, producing one record per CDR3 protein. Of 400,000 to 500,000 distinct CDR3 sequences in the sample, roughly 40% are singletons; the top ten hold around 8%. A remark on this clonotype: The antigen is not known.

The sample consisted of blood. This sequence joins TRBV9 and TRBJ1-6, with TRBD1 matching over 7 bases. The receptor's source is a girl aged 2 to 10 with multiple sclerosis. CDR3 nucleotide sequence: TGTGCCAGCAGCGTAGTGGGGACAGCAAATTCACCCCTCCACTTT. This codes for CASSVVGTANSPLHF.